This T cell receptor beta chain was documented in a study of blood T cells in healthy people across ages. Trimming took off 8 bases at V and 2 bases at J, with 17 bases between the two ends. CDR3 length: 15 amino acids. From germline, CDR1 is SGHTA and CDR2 FQGNSA. Using a J-beta primer mix together with a sample-barcoded 5' primer, a second PCR was run for about 7 to 12 cycles. TCRdb fed the 5' RACE reads into MiXCR, producing one record per CDR3 protein. The sample carries around 1.5 million distinct CDR3 sequences, 55% to 75% recorded once. This clonotype was picked up a small number of times. This sequence originates from a man aged 18 to 30 in good health. The genes are TRBV7-2 and TRBJ2-3; D gene unclear. The sequenced material came from blood. CDR3 in DNA: TGTGCCAGCCACACCACCTCCTTCCTCACAGATACGCAGTATTTT. Translated: CASHTTSFLTDTQYF.